Below are 14 T cell receptor beta chains sequenced from a single sample in a study of cytomegalovirus exposure and HLA in healthy donors. The PCR used 60 Vbeta and 13 Jbeta primers. Using immunoSEQ multiplex PCR, the repertoire was profiled, and TCRdb retains in-frame clones only, with some absent. This table holds under 200,000 clones, roughly 80% found once. Sample: PBMCs. Every receptor here comes from a man between 35 and 55 years old in good health and CMV-seronegative.

This clone has just one count. This chain links TRBV7-3 with TRBJ2-2; D perhaps matches TRBD2 (6 bases). Trimming pared 5 bases from V and 2 bases from J, leaving 15 bases between. The CDR3 runs 16 residues. Germline lookup yields CDR1 SGHTA and CDR2 FQGTGA. The CDR3 spells CASSRRWGDNTGELFF. The CDR3 DNA is TGTGCCAGCAGCCGTCGGTGGGGGGATAACACCGGGGAGCTGTTTTTT. Together with reference TRBV7-3 and TRBJ2-2, the CDR3 gives the full variable domain: GAGVSQTPSNKVTEKGKYVELRCDPISGHTALYWYRQSLGQGPEFLIYFQGTGAADDSGLPNDRFFAVRPEGSVSTLKIQRTERGDSAVYLCASSRRWGDNTGELFFGEGSRLTVL.

J is TRBJ2-5 and V is TRBV5-1, with D possibly TRBD1 on 6 matching bases. The V end lost 3 bases, the J end lost 4 bases, and 10 bases lay between the germline ends. Germline V CDR1 and CDR2: SGHRS, YFSETQ. This CDR3 spans 13 amino acids. The CDR3 loop is CASSYREGETQYF. The CDR3 coding sequence is TGCGCCAGCAGCTACAGGGAAGGAGAGACCCAGTACTTC.

This clone was picked up one time. This sequence joins TRBV9 and TRBJ2-2, with 7 bases matching TRBD1. Germline assignment: CDR1 SGDLS and CDR2 YYNGEE. The CDR3 totals 16 residues. Losses at the gene ends were 2 bases for V and 6 bases for J; bases not matched to a gene: 10. Here the CDR3 DNA reads TGTGCCAGCAGCGTCGGGACAGTGGTGGCCCCCGGGGAGCTGTTTTTT. Translation gives CASSVGTVVAPGELFF.

The J gene is TRBJ1-4, the V gene TRBV2; 7 bases are a match to TRBD1. The length of the CDR3 is 14 residues. Germline lookup yields CDR1 SNHLY and CDR2 FYNNEI. Trimming took 6 bases from V and 8 from J; bases not matched to a gene: 9. CDR3 amino acids: CASRYDREDEKLFF. The CDR3 DNA reads as TGTGCCAGCAGGTACGACAGGGAGGACGAAAAACTGTTTTTT.

This chain uses TRBV30 with TRBJ1-1, with D maybe TRBD1 (6 bases). Per the germline V gene, CDR1 is GTSNPN and CDR2 is SVGIG (reference sequence). V lost 1 base, J lost 0 bases, and 15 bases lay in between. This CDR3 has 16 amino acids. CDR3 sequence: CAWSGKDRSMNTEAFF. The CDR3 DNA reads as TGTGCCTGGAGTGGAAAGGACAGATCAATGAACACTGAAGCTTTCTTT.

The CDR3 DNA is TGTGCCTGGAGCCGGGCCTACGAGCAGTACTTC. Protein product: CAWSRAYEQYF. The chain carries TRBV30 and TRBJ2-7; D is unclear. CDR1 and CDR2 (germline): GTSNPN, SVGIG (reference sequence). Trimming took off 3 bases at V and 2 bases at J, with 5 bases between the two ends. The CDR3 length is 11 residues.

This clone was observed a few times. The chain couples TRBV12-5 to TRBJ2-1, with 9 bases that match TRBD1. This CDR3 contains 14 residues. Germline CDR1 and CDR2: LGHNT and FRNRAP. J lost 1 base, V lost 6 bases, and 1 base had no gene match. In DNA, the CDR3 is TGTGCTAGTGGGGGACAGGGTTCCTACAATGAGCAGTTCTTC. It encodes CASGGQGSYNEQFF.

The genes are TRBV10-1 and TRBJ2-5; the D is unclear. In germline, CDR1 is WNHNN, CDR2 SYGVQD (reference sequence). This CDR3 is built from 13 residues. V lost 6 bases, J lost 1 base, and 9 bases lay in between. The CDR3 sequence is CASSATLQETQYF. The CDR3 DNA reads TGCGCCAGCAGCGCCACTCTCCAAGAGACCCAGTACTTC.

This clone has only a few counts. The V and J genes are TRBV6-6 and TRBJ2-1; D might be TRBD1 (6 bases). This CDR3 has 16 residues. The V end was cut by 6 bases, the J end by 0 bases, with 15 bases between. Germline V gives CDR1 MNHNY, CDR2 SVGAGI (reference sequence). The CDR3 coding sequence is TGTGCCAGCAGATCTATAACAGGGAACTCCTACAATGAGCAGTTCTTC. Its translation is CASRSITGNSYNEQFF.

The rearrangement joins TRBV27 to TRBJ2-3; TRBD1 matches 10 bases. The CDR3 covers 15 residues. The V gene end was trimmed by 6 bases and the J gene end by 5 bases; junction bases not matched to a gene: 8. Germline CDR1 MNHEY, CDR2 SMNVEV (reference sequence). CDR3: CASRGRQGAKDTQYF. The CDR3 bases are TGTGCCAGCAGAGGCCGACAGGGGGCTAAAGATACGCAGTATTTT.

The CDR3: CARQGEDVTGELFF. CDR3 coding DNA: TGCGCCAGACAAGGCGAGGATGTCACCGGGGAGCTGTTTTTT. This chain connects TRBV5-1 to TRBJ2-2; D remains ambiguous. V lost 8 bases, J lost 4 bases, and 15 bases lay in between. The CDR3 consists of 14 residues. CDR1 and CDR2 from the germline V gene are SGHRS and YFSETQ.

The rearrangement uses TRBV11-2 and TRBJ2-1; TRBD1 aligns across 9 bases. Per germline, CDR1 SGHAT and CDR2 FQNNGV. CDR3 length equals 15 residues. Trimming took 5 bases from V and 5 from J; bases not matched to a gene: 7. This CDR3 is CASSLGTGWDNEQFF. CDR3 sequence (DNA): TGTGCCAGCAGCCTCGGGACAGGGTGGGACAATGAGCAGTTCTTC. Supplemented by reference TRBV11-2 and TRBJ2-1, the full variable domain reads EAGVAQSPRYKIIEKRQSVAFWCNPISGHATLYWYQQILGQGPKLLIQFQNNGVVDDSQLPKDRFSAERLKGVDSTLKIQPAKLEDSAVYLCASSLGTGWDNEQFFGPGTRLTVL.

V usage is TRBV28 and J usage is TRBJ1-1; TRBD1 agrees at 7 bases. J lost 1 base, V lost 1 base, and 3 bases had no gene match. The CDR3 runs 15 residues. Germline V gene lookup returns CDR1 MDHEN and CDR2 SYDVKM. CDR3 in DNA: TGTGCCAGCAGTTTATCGGGGACAGCGAACACTGAAGCTTTCTTT. Its protein is CASSLSGTANTEAFF. Supplemented by reference TRBV28 and TRBJ1-1, the full variable domain reads DVKVTQSSRYLVKRTGEKVFLECVQDMDHENMFWYRQDPGLGLRLIYFSYDVKMKEKGDIPEGYSVSREKKERFSLILESASTNQTSMYLCASSLSGTANTEAFFGQGTRLTVV.

The chain uses TRBV30 and TRBJ2-5; TRBD1 is a possible D gene (6 bases). The DNA end is a closer match to TRBJ2-7, so the J assignment may be wrong. CDR3 size: 16 residues. Germline V CDR1 and CDR2: GTSNPN, SVGIG (reference sequence). CDR3 coding DNA: TGTGCCTGGAGTGACGCCTCCGGGACATCCCCCTACGAGCAGTACTTC. Translation: CAWSDASGTSPYEQYF.